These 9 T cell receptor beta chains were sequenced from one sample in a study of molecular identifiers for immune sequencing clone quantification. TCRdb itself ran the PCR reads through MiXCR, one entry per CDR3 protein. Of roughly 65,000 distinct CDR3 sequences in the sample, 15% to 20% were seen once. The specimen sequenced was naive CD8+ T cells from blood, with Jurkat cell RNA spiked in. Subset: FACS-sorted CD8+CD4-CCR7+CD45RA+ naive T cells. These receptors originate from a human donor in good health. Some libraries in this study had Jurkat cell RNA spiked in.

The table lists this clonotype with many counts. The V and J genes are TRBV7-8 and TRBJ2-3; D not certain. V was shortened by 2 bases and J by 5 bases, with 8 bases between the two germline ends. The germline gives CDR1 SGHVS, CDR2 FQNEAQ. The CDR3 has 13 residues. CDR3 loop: CASSLLGGDTQYF. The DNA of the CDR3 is TGTGCCAGCAGCTTACTGGGCGGAGATACGCAGTATTTT. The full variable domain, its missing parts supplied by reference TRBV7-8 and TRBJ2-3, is GAGVSQSPRYKVAKRGQDVALRCDPISGHVSLFWYQQALGQGPEFLTYFQNEAQLDKSGLPSDRFFAERPEGSVSTLKIQRTQQEDSAVYLCASSLLGGDTQYFGPGTRLTVL.

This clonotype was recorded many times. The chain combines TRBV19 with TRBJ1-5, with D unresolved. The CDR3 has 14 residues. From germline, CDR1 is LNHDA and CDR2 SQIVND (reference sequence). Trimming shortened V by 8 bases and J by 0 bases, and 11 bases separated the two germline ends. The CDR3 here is CASCEFNSNQPQHF. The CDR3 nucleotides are TGTGCCAGTTGCGAGTTTAATAGCAATCAGCCCCAGCATTTT.

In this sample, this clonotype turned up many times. CDR3 protein: CASSLVQLTYEQYF. The CDR3 nucleotides read TGTGCCAGCAGCTTAGTGCAGCTAACCTACGAGCAGTACTTC. V gene TRBV7-2 combines with J gene TRBJ2-7; no clear D. CDR3 length: 14 amino acids. Germline V lookup: CDR1 SGHTA, CDR2 FQGNSA. V lost 1 base and J lost 2, with 9 bases in between.

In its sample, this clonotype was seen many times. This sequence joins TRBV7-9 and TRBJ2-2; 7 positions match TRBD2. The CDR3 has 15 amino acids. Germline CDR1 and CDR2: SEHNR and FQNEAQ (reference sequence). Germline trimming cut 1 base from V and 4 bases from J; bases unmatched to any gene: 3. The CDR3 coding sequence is TGTGCCAGCAGCTTAGGGGAGGGGCTCACCGGGGAGCTGTTTTTT. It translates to CASSLGEGLTGELFF.

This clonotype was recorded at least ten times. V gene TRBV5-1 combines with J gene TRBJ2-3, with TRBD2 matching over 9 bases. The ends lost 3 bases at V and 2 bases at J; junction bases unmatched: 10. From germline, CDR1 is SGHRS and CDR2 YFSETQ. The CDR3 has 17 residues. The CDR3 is CASSSKSAGGFTDTQYF. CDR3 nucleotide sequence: TGCGCCAGCAGCTCTAAATCCGCGGGAGGGTTCACAGATACGCAGTATTTT.

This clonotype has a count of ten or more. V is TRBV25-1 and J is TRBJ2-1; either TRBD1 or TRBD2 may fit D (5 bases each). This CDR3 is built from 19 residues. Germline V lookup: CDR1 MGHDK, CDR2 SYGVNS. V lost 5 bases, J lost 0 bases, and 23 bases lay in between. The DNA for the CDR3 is TGTGCCAGCAGTCAAGGGGTTGCTAGCACCACCAGCTCCTACAATGAGCAGTTCTTC. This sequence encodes CASSQGVASTTSSYNEQFF.

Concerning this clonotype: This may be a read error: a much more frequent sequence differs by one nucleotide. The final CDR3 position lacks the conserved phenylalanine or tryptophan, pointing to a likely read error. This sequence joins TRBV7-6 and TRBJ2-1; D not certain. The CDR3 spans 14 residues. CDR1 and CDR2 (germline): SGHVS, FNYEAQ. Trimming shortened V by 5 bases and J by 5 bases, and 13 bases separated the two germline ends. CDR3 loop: CASSQGLENNEQFL. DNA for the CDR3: TGTGCCAGCAGCCAAGGCCTAGAGAACAATGAGCAGTTCCTC.

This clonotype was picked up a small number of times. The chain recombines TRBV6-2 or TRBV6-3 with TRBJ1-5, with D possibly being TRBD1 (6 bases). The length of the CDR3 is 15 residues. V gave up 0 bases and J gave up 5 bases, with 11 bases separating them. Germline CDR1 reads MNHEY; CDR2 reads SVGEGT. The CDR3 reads CASSYSIRGDQPQHF. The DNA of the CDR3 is TGTGCCAGCAGTTACTCTATCAGGGGCGATCAGCCCCAGCATTTT.

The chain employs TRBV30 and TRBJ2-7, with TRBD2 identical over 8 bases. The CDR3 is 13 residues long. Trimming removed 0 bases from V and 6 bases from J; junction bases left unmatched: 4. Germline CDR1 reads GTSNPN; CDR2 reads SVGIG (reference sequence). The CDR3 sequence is CAWSVAGVAEQYF. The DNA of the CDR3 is TGTGCCTGGAGTGTAGCGGGAGTAGCCGAGCAGTACTTC.